This T cell receptor (beta chain) was sequenced for a study of T-cell memory formation after mild COVID-19. Whole-study findings and limits: Clones contracting across day 15 to 85 had a balanced CD4/CD8 profile; later expanding clones leaned CD4+.

MiXCR, run by TCRdb on the 5' RACE reads, gives a single entry per CDR3 protein. In the table there are about 110,000 distinct CDR3 sequences, about a sixth of which are singletons. A note on this clonotype: Its target is unknown.

The trim removed 1 base at V and 6 bases at J, leaving 6 bases unmatched. CDR1 and CDR2 (germline): SGHTA, FQGNSA. The CDR3 runs to 15 residues. The gene calls are TRBV7-2 and TRBJ2-3, with TRBD2 matching 8 bases. The sequenced sample was PBMCs or a T cell subset sorted from them (not recorded which). This receptor was obtained from a man between 18 and 29 years old who had mild COVID-19 (a few samples of this study predate the infection). Cell type and time point are not known. CDR3 region: CASSLVRGGRDTQYF. CDR3 bases: TGTGCCAGCAGCTTAGTACGGGGGGGCCGTGATACGCAGTATTTT. The full variable domain, with the rest looked up from reference TRBV7-2 and TRBJ2-3, is GAGVSQSPSNKVTEKGKDVELRCDPISGHTALYWYRQSLGQGLEFLIYFQGNSAPDKSGLPSDRFSAERTGGSVSTLTIQRTQQEDSAVYLCASSLVRGGRDTQYFGPGTRLTVL.